This T cell receptor (beta chain) was captured in a study of control samples from healthy donors and cancer patients. This clone has a handful of counts. Clones were read by immunoSEQ multiplex PCR, and TCRdb kept only the in-frame ones, dropping some. Here the sample spans 150,000 to 180,000 clones, approximately 93% being singletons. This CDR3 is built from 18 residues. Germline CDR1 and CDR2: KGHDR and SFDVKD. With V trimmed by 3 bases and J by 0 bases, 7 bases remained unmatched. This chain uses TRBV24-1 with TRBJ1-5, with TRBD1 matching over 10 bases. This TCR derives from a man aged 35-49 years in good health. Sequenced: blood. CDR3 sequence reads: CATSDPSGTGDSNQPQHF. The CDR3 DNA reads as TGTGCCACCAGTGATCCCTCCGGGACAGGGGATAGCAATCAGCCCCAGCATTTT.